Presented here are 25 T cell receptor beta chains from one specimen sequenced in a study of T cells in Graves' hyperthyroidism and ophthalmopathy. TCR beta CDR3 regions were amplified from RNA. The HTBI primer set drove a first-round RT-PCR of the TCR CDR3. TCRdb redid the calling of the multiplex PCR reads with MiXCR, one entry per CDR3 protein. The repertoire consists of around 350,000 distinct CDR3 sequences, with about 25% occurring once and the leading ten covering less than 75%. Sequenced sample: blood. These receptors came from a man in his forties or fifties with Graves' hyperthyroidism.

The V call is TRBV5-1, the J call TRBJ2-5; 9 bases match TRBD1. V dropped 5 bases and J dropped 5; count of bases not matched to a gene: 10. The CDR3 contains 15 residues. Germline CDR1 reads SGHRS; CDR2 reads YFSETQ. CDR3: CASSSGQGRAETQYF. The CDR3 DNA sequence: TGCGCCAGCAGTTCGGGACAGGGAAGAGCGGAGACCCAGTACTTC.

The V call is TRBV19, the J call TRBJ1-3; 9 bases are a match to TRBD1. This CDR3 is 15 amino acids long. Per germline, CDR1 LNHDA and CDR2 SQIVND (reference sequence). With 6 bases clipped from V and 1 base from J, the junction kept 4 bases outside the gene matches. CDR3 amino acids: CASRRDRGSGNTIYF. Written as DNA, the CDR3 is TGTGCCAGTAGGAGAGACAGGGGGTCTGGAAACACCATATATTTT.

This clonotype was counted between two and nine times. This sequence joins TRBV4-1 and TRBJ2-2; 9 bases align to TRBD1. The CDR3 is made up of 16 amino acids. V shed 3 bases and J 3 bases; nucleotides not matched to a gene: 5. Per the germline V gene, CDR1 is MGHRA and CDR2 is YSYEKL. The CDR3: CASSQGQGIDTGELFF. CDR3 in DNA: TGCGCCAGCAGCCAGGGACAGGGAATAGACACCGGGGAGCTGTTTTTT.

This clonotype was seen at least ten times. The rearrangement joins TRBV30 to TRBJ1-5; the match to TRBD1 covers 7 bases. Germline trimming cut 1 base from V and 6 bases from J; bases unmatched to any gene: 3. The CDR3 runs 13 residues. Looked up from germline, CDR1 is GTSNPN and CDR2 is SVGIG (reference sequence). Here the CDR3 DNA reads TGTGCCTGGAGTGAGCAGGGGGGTCAGCCCCAGCATTTT. Translated, it gives CAWSEQGGQPQHF.

The rearrangement uses TRBV6-2 or TRBV6-3 and TRBJ2-7; D may correspond to TRBD1 or TRBD2 (5 bases each). The CDR3 loop spans 14 amino acids. Germline V lookup: CDR1 MNHEY, CDR2 SVGEGT. Trimming pared 2 bases from V and 6 bases from J, leaving 14 bases between. The CDR3 DNA is TGTGCCAGCAGTTACCCCCCATCGGGGCGCGAGCAGTACTTC. Its translation: CASSYPPSGREQYF.

This clonotype was seen a few times. The genes are TRBV11-2 and TRBJ2-2; 11 positions agree with TRBD2. This CDR3 is built from 15 residues. J lost 8 bases, V lost 5 bases, and 7 bases had no gene match. Germline V CDR1 and CDR2: SGHAT, FQNNGV. CDR3: CASSPIAGGVGELFF. The CDR3 DNA is TGTGCCAGCAGCCCCATAGCGGGAGGGGTAGGGGAGCTGTTTTTT.

This clonotype was seen at least ten times. The chain combines TRBV7-2 with TRBJ2-3; maybe TRBD1 (6 bases). Germline lookup yields CDR1 SGHTA and CDR2 FQGNSA. V lost 0 bases to trimming and J lost 4 bases, with 11 bases between them. This CDR3 has 15 amino acids. The CDR3 DNA is TGTGCCAGCAGCTTAGCGTCCAGGGGCCCAGATACGCAGTATTTT. Its protein is CASSLASRGPDTQYF.

V and J are TRBV11-2 and TRBJ2-7; maybe TRBD2 (5 bases). Germline V lookup: CDR1 SGHAT, CDR2 FQNNGV. This CDR3 is built from 12 residues. The V gene lost 5 bases and the J gene lost 9 bases, with 14 bases spanning the gap. CDR3: CASSPTLSAQYF. In DNA, the CDR3 is TGTGCCAGCAGCCCGACCCTTAGCGCGCAGTACTTC.

This chain connects TRBV7-3 to TRBJ2-1, with a tentative D call TRBD2 (11 bases). Looked up from germline, CDR1 is SGHTA and CDR2 is FQGTGA. CDR3 length: 19 residues. V lost 5 bases, J lost 7 bases, and 30 bases lay in between. The chain's CDR3 is CASSRGDRGTSGRKNEQFF. CDR3 bases: TGTGCCAGCAGCCGTGGGGACAGGGGAACTAGCGGGAGAAAGAATGAGCAGTTCTTC.

The rearrangement joins TRBV28 to TRBJ2-4; D remains ambiguous. Trimming cost V 1 base and J 1 base, with 5 bases left between them. Germline CDR1 is MDHEN and CDR2 is SYDVKM. The CDR3 length is 14 residues. CDR3 bases: TGTGCCAGCAGTTTATACGCGGCCAAAAACATTCAGTACTTC. Its translation: CASSLYAAKNIQYF.

This clonotype was seen many times. The genes are TRBV30 and TRBJ2-1; tentative D call: TRBD2 (6 bases). Germline V gene lookup returns CDR1 GTSNPN and CDR2 SVGIG (reference sequence). The CDR3 runs to 16 residues. The V end was cut by 1 base, the J end by 0 bases, with 13 bases between. CDR3 coding DNA: TGTGCCTGGAGTGAGACGGGACTGGGCTCCTACAATGAGCAGTTCTTC. Protein product: CAWSETGLGSYNEQFF.

This clonotype was recorded a few times. The V call is TRBV4-1, the J call TRBJ2-7; 7 nucleotides match TRBD2. Germline V gene sequence: CDR1 MGHRA, CDR2 YSYEKL. The CDR3 sequence is 16 residues long. Trimming cost V 4 bases and J 3 bases; bases outside gene matches: 12. The CDR3 DNA reads as TGCGCCAGCAGCCCCTCGAGCTGGGAGGGCCTCTACGAGCAGTACTTC. This gives the protein CASSPSSWEGLYEQYF.

This chain connects TRBV20-1 to TRBJ1-5; weak D call: TRBD1 (6 bases). The CDR3 runs 13 residues. Germline V gene lookup returns CDR1 DFQATT and CDR2 SNEGSKA (reference sequence). Trimming stripped 5 bases from V and 4 bases from J, with 12 bases between. In nucleotides, the CDR3 is TGCAGTGCTGGGGGACAATCAAATCAGCCCCAGCATTTT. Amino acid sequence: CSAGGQSNQPQHF.

The chain is built from TRBV6-6 and TRBJ2-1; D remains unclear. CDR3 size: 15 residues. The V gene lost 0 bases and the J gene lost 6 bases, with 12 bases spanning the gap. CDR1 is MNHNY, CDR2 SVGAGI, per germline (reference sequence). The CDR3 protein is CASSYSGFALNEQFF. In DNA, the CDR3 is TGTGCCAGCAGTTACTCCGGTTTTGCCCTCAATGAGCAGTTCTTC.

This clonotype was recorded at least ten times. The chain employs TRBV6-1 and TRBJ2-5; TRBD1 matches at 7 bases. The V gene's germline CDR1 is MNHNS and CDR2 SASEGT. Trimming removed 3 bases from V and 7 bases from J; junction bases left unmatched: 14. The CDR3 has 16 residues. CDR3 DNA: TGTGCCAGCAGTGATACCCGGGACAGTCGGGTTGGGACCCAGTACTTC. It yields the protein CASSDTRDSRVGTQYF.

This clonotype has ten or more counts. V usage is TRBV24-1 and J usage is TRBJ1-1; TRBD1 agrees at 7 bases. This CDR3 has 13 amino acids. CDR1 KGHDR and CDR2 SFDVKD come from the germline V gene. The junction had 5 bases not matched to a gene; V was cut back by 8 bases and J by 3 bases. The CDR3 region has the DNA TGTGCCACCAAGGAGGGACAGCACACTGAAGCTTTCTTT. Protein product: CATKEGQHTEAFF.

This rearrangement joins TRBV20-1 to TRBJ2-7; 7 positions agree with TRBD1. After removal of 6 bases from V and 3 bases from J, the junction contained 5 bases not matched to a gene. CDR3 size: 12 residues. Germline lookup yields CDR1 DFQATT and CDR2 SNEGSKA (reference sequence). The CDR3 DNA sequence: TGCAGTGCCGAGGGACAGTTCTACGAGCAGTACTTC. Amino acid sequence: CSAEGQFYEQYF.

This sequence joins TRBV12-3 or TRBV12-4 and TRBJ1-2; the D gene is possibly TRBD1 (6 bases). There are 16 residues in the CDR3. The V and J ends lost 6 bases and 5 bases respectively, with 22 bases between them. The CDR3 here is CASRPDTNRVVYGYTF. In nucleotides, the CDR3 is TGTGCCAGCAGGCCCGACACAAACAGGGTAGTGTATGGCTACACCTTC.

This clonotype was seen just once. The V and J genes are TRBV11-3 and TRBJ2-5, with D possibly TRBD2 on 6 matching bases. With 3 bases removed from V and 6 bases from J, the gap between germline ends came to 11 bases. The germline V gene encodes CDR1 SGHNT and CDR2 YENEEA. This CDR3 region has 13 residues. The DNA of the CDR3 is TGTGCCAGCAGCTTGGGGGGAAGGAAGACCCAGTACTTC. It encodes CASSLGGRKTQYF. Based on the CDR3 plus reference TRBV11-3 and TRBJ2-5, the full variable domain is EAGVVQSPRYKIIEKKQPVAFWCNPISGHNTLYWYLQNLGQGPELLIRYENEEAVDDSQLPKDRFSAERLKGVDSTLKIQPAELGDSAVYLCASSLGGRKTQYFGPGTRLLVL.

This clonotype was picked up many times. The rearrangement links TRBV28 to TRBJ2-3; D is unclear. Germline loops: CDR1 MDHEN, CDR2 SYDVKM. V was pared by 3 bases and J by 2 bases, with 9 bases between. CDR3 length: 14 amino acids. For the CDR3, the DNA is TGTGCCAGCAGTTTGGGCAGAGACACAGATACGCAGTATTTT. Translated, it gives CASSLGRDTDTQYF.

The genes are TRBV3-1 and TRBJ1-2; a weak D match, TRBD1 (6 bases). Germline CDR1 reads LGHDT; CDR2 reads YNNKEL (reference sequence). The V end lost 1 base, the J end lost 4 bases, and 25 bases lay between the germline ends. CDR3 length equals 19 residues. CDR3: CASSQALDRGRGGGYGYTF. CDR3 coding DNA: TGTGCCAGCAGCCAAGCCTTAGATCGTGGTCGAGGGGGGGGCTATGGCTACACCTTC.

V usage is TRBV29-1 and J usage is TRBJ2-1, with TRBD2 identical over 10 bases. With 3 bases clipped from V and 9 bases from J, the junction kept 5 bases outside the gene matches. CDR1 and CDR2 from the germline V gene are SQVTM and ANQGSEA. The CDR3 is made up of 13 amino acids. CDR3: CSVESGRGTEQFF. The CDR3 nucleotides read TGCAGCGTTGAGAGCGGGAGGGGGACTGAGCAGTTCTTC.

This clonotype was seen repeatedly, ten times or more. CDR3 amino acids: CASSPTGSSNQPQHF. The DNA of the CDR3 is TGTGCCAGCAGTCCCACAGGGTCAAGCAATCAGCCCCAGCATTTT. The chain recombines TRBV12-3 or TRBV12-4 with TRBJ1-5, with D possibly TRBD1 on 6 matching bases. Trimming took off 5 bases at V and 1 base at J, with 12 bases between the two ends. There are 15 residues in the CDR3.

The chain is built from TRBV28 and TRBJ2-7; 10 nucleotides match TRBD2. The junction had 10 bases not matched to a gene; V was cut back by 5 bases and J by 3 bases. Germline V gene lookup returns CDR1 MDHEN and CDR2 SYDVKM. The CDR3 is 16 amino acids. In DNA, the CDR3 is TGTGCCAGCAGTGAACTTGGGGCTAGCGGGAGCTACGAGCAGTACTTC. Protein sequence: CASSELGASGSYEQYF.

This clonotype has only a few counts. Here the CDR3 omits its conserved ending phenylalanine or tryptophan, so a read error is the likely source. This chain connects TRBV11-2 to TRBJ2-5; 12 positions match TRBD1. This CDR3 region has 15 residues. J lost 4 bases, V lost 4 bases, and 4 bases had no gene match. In germline, CDR1 is SGHAT, CDR2 FQNNGV. CDR3 loop: CASSWGTGGGETQYL. The CDR3, as DNA: TGTGCCAGCAGCTGGGGGACAGGGGGCGGAGAGACCCAGTACCTC.